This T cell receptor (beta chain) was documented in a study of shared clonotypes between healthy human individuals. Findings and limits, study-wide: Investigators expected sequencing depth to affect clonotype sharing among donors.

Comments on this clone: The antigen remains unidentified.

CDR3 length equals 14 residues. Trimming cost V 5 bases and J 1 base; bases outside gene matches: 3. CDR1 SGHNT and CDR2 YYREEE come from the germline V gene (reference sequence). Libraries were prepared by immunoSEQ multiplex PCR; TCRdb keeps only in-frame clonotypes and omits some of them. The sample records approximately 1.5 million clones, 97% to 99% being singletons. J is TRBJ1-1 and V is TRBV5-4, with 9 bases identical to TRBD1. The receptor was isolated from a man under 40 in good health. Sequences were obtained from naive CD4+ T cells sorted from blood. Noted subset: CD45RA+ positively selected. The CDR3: CASRGQGENTEAFF. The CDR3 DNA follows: TGTGCCAGCAGGGGACAGGGCGAGAACACTGAAGCTTTCTTT.